What follows is one T cell receptor beta chain and its context. This sample was included in a study of control samples from healthy donors and cancer patients. Here immunoSEQ multiplex PCR was the method, and the copy in TCRdb shows in-frame clones only, minus some. Of around 230,000 clones listed, roughly 94% are singletons. The receptor was isolated from a man between 50 and 59 years old in good health. The sequenced sample consisted of blood.

CDR3: CASSLGAADYYGYTF. In nucleotides, the CDR3 is TGTGCCAGCAGCTTAGGGGCGGCAGATTACTATGGCTACACCTTC. This rearrangement joins TRBV7-2 to TRBJ1-2, with D unclear. This CDR3 has 15 residues. The V gene's germline CDR1 is SGHTA and CDR2 FQGNSA. V lost 1 base, J lost 3 bases, and 12 bases lay in between. Complete variable domain (other parts from reference TRBV7-2 and TRBJ1-2): GAGVSQSPSNKVTEKGKDVELRCDPISGHTALYWYRQSLGQGLEFLIYFQGNSAPDKSGLPSDRFSAERTGGSVSTLTIQRTQQEDSAVYLCASSLGAADYYGYTFGSGTRLTVV.